The clone carrying this T cell receptor (beta chain) has at least ten counts. Its matching antigen is unknown. Germline lookup yields CDR1 LGHNA and CDR2 YNFKEQ. Trimming at V came to 0 bases and at J to 10 bases, leaving 12 bases not matched to a gene. This CDR3 is built from 16 residues. This sample was included in a study of T cells after yellow fever vaccination. Findings of the study overall: A weaker secondary response peaked on day 5, the primary on day 15. Most primary-vaccination clones reappeared after the booster (approximately 95% CD4, roughly 88% CD8). It was a small share of clonotypes that appeared in both CD4 and CD8 compartments.

A process of 5'RACE template switching, which added a universal primer site and UMIs, was used to make TCR cDNA. TCRdb fed the 5' RACE reads into MiXCR, producing one record per CDR3 protein. The sample shows more than 300,000 distinct CDR3 sequences, around 6.8% of them seen only once. The chain joins TRBV4-2 to TRBJ2-3; 8 bases fit TRBD1. The source was PBMCs, collected more than 35 days after the first yellow fever vaccination. The clonotype was recovered from a man aged 18 to 35 who received the YFV17D yellow fever vaccine. The CDR3 region has the DNA TGTGCCAGCAGCCAAGAACCAGGGGGCGGGTTGGGGGCGCAGTATTTT. Translating it yields CASSQEPGGGLGAQYF.